This TCR beta chain comes out of a study of T cell changes during pregnancy in multiple sclerosis. Germline V gene lookup returns CDR1 SGHVS and CDR2 FQNEAQ. V was clipped by 0 bases and J by 5 bases; unmatched bases: 5. CDR3 length: 16 amino acids. The repertoire was sequenced with immunoSEQ multiplex PCR; TCRdb's copy has only in-frame clones and lacks some. Of 90,000 to 95,000 clones detected, about 93% appear once; the ten largest clones hold about 4.5%. This receptor was taken from a female donor with multiple sclerosis, enrolled in a pregnancy study. Sequenced here: peripheral blood, sampled in the first trimester of pregnancy. This chain joins TRBV7-8 and TRBJ1-4, with 8 nucleotides matching TRBD1. CDR3 loop: CASSLASGGINEKLFF. The CDR3 DNA reads TGTGCCAGCAGCTTAGCCTCAGGGGGCATAAATGAAAAACTGTTTTTT.